Following are 26 T cell receptor beta chains from one sample sequenced in a study of T-cell memory formation after mild COVID-19. TCRdb used MiXCR to reprocess the 5' RACE reads, holding one entry per CDR3 protein. The sample has hundreds of thousands of distinct CDR3 sequences; approximately 19% are singletons. Sequencing was carried out using PBMCs or a T cell subset sorted from them (not recorded which). These receptors all come from a man aged 18-30 years who had mild COVID-19 (a few samples of this study predate the infection). Cell type and time point are not known.

This clonotype showed up just a few times. The CDR3 DNA is TGTGCCAGCAGCTACCGGACAGGGGGGATTACTGAAGCTTTCTTT. Its protein product is CASSYRTGGITEAFF. The chain combines TRBV7-2 with TRBJ1-1; TRBD1 matches 10 bases. CDR1 and CDR2 (germline): SGHTA, FQGNSA. V lost 4 bases, J lost 5 bases, and 7 bases stayed unmatched. CDR3 length equals 15 residues.

The chain employs TRBV19 and TRBJ1-1; the match to TRBD1 covers 10 bases. The CDR3 length is 16 residues. Germline values: CDR1 LNHDA, CDR2 SQIVND (reference sequence). Losses at the gene ends were 5 bases for V and 1 base for J; bases not matched to a gene: 7. CDR3 amino acids: CASSAGTGASNTEAFF. Written as DNA, the CDR3 is TGTGCCAGTAGTGCCGGGACAGGGGCCTCGAACACTGAAGCTTTCTTT.

This clonotype was recorded many times. The V and J genes are TRBV7-2 and TRBJ2-5; 9 bases align to TRBD1. The length of the CDR3 is 15 residues. The V gene's germline CDR1 is SGHTA and CDR2 FQGNSA. J was trimmed by 5 bases and V by 2 bases; bases with no gene match: 6. This CDR3 reads CASSLRTGGPETQYF. The CDR3 bases are TGTGCCAGCAGCTTAAGAACAGGGGGCCCGGAGACCCAGTACTTC.

This clonotype was seen only a few times. V usage is TRBV7-8 and J usage is TRBJ1-6, with unresolved D. This CDR3 is built from 13 residues. The germline CDR1 and CDR2 sequences are SGHVS and FQNEAQ. Trimming took 4 bases from V and 8 from J, leaving 9 bases between them. The CDR3 nucleotides read TGTGCCAGCAGCTCAATGCCCGATTCACCCCTCCACTTT. This codes for CASSSMPDSPLHF. The full variable domain, its missing parts supplied by reference TRBV7-8 and TRBJ1-6, is GAGVSQSPRYKVAKRGQDVALRCDPISGHVSLFWYQQALGQGPEFLTYFQNEAQLDKSGLPSDRFFAERPEGSVSTLKIQRTQQEDSAVYLCASSSMPDSPLHFGNGTRLTVT.

V is TRBV20-1 and J is TRBJ2-1; TRBD2 matches at 8 bases. This CDR3 spans 15 amino acids. Germline V gene sequence: CDR1 DFQATT, CDR2 SNEGSKA (reference sequence). The ends lost 6 bases at V and 4 bases at J; junction bases unmatched: 11. CDR3 residues: CSANPPGGMYNEQFF. DNA for the CDR3: TGCAGTGCAAACCCCCCGGGGGGGATGTACAATGAGCAGTTCTTC.

This clonotype was recorded at least ten times. The chain uses TRBV2 and TRBJ2-5; D perhaps matches TRBD1 (6 bases). The germline CDR1 and CDR2 sequences are SNHLY and FYNNEI. This CDR3 has 13 amino acids. Trimming took off 7 bases at V and 2 bases at J, with 11 bases between the two ends. DNA of the CDR3: TGTGCCAGCAACCGACAGGAACAAGAGACCCAGTACTTC. This translates into CASNRQEQETQYF.

This clonotype was recorded only once. The CDR3 protein is CSGLTAGLAGYTF. The CDR3 bases are TGCAGCGGATTGACAGCTGGGCTGGCAGGCTACACCTTC. The rearrangement uses TRBV29-1 and TRBJ1-2; TRBD1 might be the D (5 bases). This CDR3 is built from 13 residues. Trimming pared 7 bases from V and 8 bases from J, leaving 20 bases between. Germline V gene lookup returns CDR1 SQVTM and CDR2 ANQGSEA.

This clonotype was detected only a few times. CDR3 loop: CASSWGQGNEQYV. In DNA, the CDR3 is TGTGCCAGCAGCTGGGGGCAGGGAAACGAGCAGTACGTC. The chain uses TRBV5-4 and TRBJ2-7, with D tentatively TRBD1 (6 bases). V lost 3 bases, J lost 5 bases, and 12 bases lay in between. Germline CDR1 SGHNT, CDR2 YYREEE (reference sequence). There are 13 residues in the CDR3.

V usage is TRBV20-1 and J usage is TRBJ1-6; D might be TRBD1 (6 bases). The CDR3 consists of 16 residues. V lost 5 bases to trimming and J lost 0 bases, with 14 bases between them. Germline loops: CDR1 DFQATT, CDR2 SNEGSKA (reference sequence). DNA of the CDR3: TGCAGTGCTCCAAACAGGGTTGTCTCCTATAATTCACCCCTCCACTTT. This gives the protein CSAPNRVVSYNSPLHF.

The rearrangement uses TRBV5-6 and TRBJ2-5; perhaps TRBD1 as D (7 bases). V gave up 1 base and J gave up 7 bases, with 17 bases separating them. Germline V gene sequence: CDR1 SGHDT, CDR2 YYEEEE. The CDR3 loop spans 15 amino acids. The CDR3 here is CASSLPAAGGGTQYF. CDR3 sequence (DNA): TGTGCCAGCAGCTTGCCGGCGGCAGGGGGAGGGACCCAGTACTTC.

The V and J genes are TRBV14 and TRBJ1-6; possible D gene TRBD1, 5 bases. Germline values: CDR1 SGHDN, CDR2 FVKESK. CDR3 length: 11 amino acids. Deletions cut 3 bases from V and 14 bases from J, with 8 bases between. DNA of the CDR3: TGTGCCAGCAGCCAGGGACGCGCCCTCCACTTT. Translated: CASSQGRALHF.

This clonotype was seen more than once but under ten times. The chain is built from TRBV11-2 and TRBJ2-7; tentative D call: TRBD2 (6 bases). CDR1 SGHAT and CDR2 FQNNGV come from the germline V gene. Deletions cut 4 bases from V and 4 bases from J, with 14 bases between. This CDR3 contains 14 residues. Written as DNA, the CDR3 is TGTGCCAGCAGCTCGGAAGGGACTGGGTACGAGCAGTACGTC. Protein product: CASSSEGTGYEQYV.

This clonotype was recorded a few times. V and J are TRBV4-1 and TRBJ2-5; D is possibly TRBD2 (6 bases). This CDR3 comprises 15 residues. The V end lost 3 bases, the J end lost 7 bases, and 18 bases lay between the germline ends. Germline V gene lookup returns CDR1 MGHRA and CDR2 YSYEKL. In DNA form, the CDR3 reads TGCGCCAGCAGCCAGGCCGGGGGTTACCGGGGGACCCAGTACTTC. Translated: CASSQAGGYRGTQYF.

The chain links TRBV7-2 to TRBJ2-1; 9 positions match TRBD2. Germline V CDR1 and CDR2: SGHTA, FQGNSA. The trim removed 5 bases at V and 10 bases at J, leaving 12 bases unmatched. The CDR3 length is 15 residues. The CDR3 loop reads CASSVSWASGVEQFF. The CDR3, as DNA: TGTGCCAGCAGCGTCTCCTGGGCTAGCGGGGTCGAGCAGTTCTTC. Together with reference TRBV7-2 and TRBJ2-1, the CDR3 gives the full variable domain: GAGVSQSPSNKVTEKGKDVELRCDPISGHTALYWYRQSLGQGLEFLIYFQGNSAPDKSGLPSDRFSAERTGGSVSTLTIQRTQQEDSAVYLCASSVSWASGVEQFFGPGTRLTVL.

This clonotype was observed a few times. This chain links TRBV2 with TRBJ1-6; 7 nucleotides line up with TRBD1. Germline lookup yields CDR1 SNHLY and CDR2 FYNNEI. The CDR3 sequence is 15 residues long. The V gene end was trimmed by 5 bases and the J gene end by 6 bases; junction bases not matched to a gene: 7. The CDR3 protein is CASSLRGQTNSPLHF. For the CDR3, the DNA is TGTGCCAGCAGTCTGAGGGGACAGACTAATTCACCCCTCCACTTT.

This clonotype was seen a handful of times. The V and J genes are TRBV12-3 or TRBV12-4 and TRBJ2-3; D is ambiguous. The CDR3 runs to 13 residues. Trimming took 7 bases from V and 2 from J, leaving 10 bases between them. CDR3 sequence (DNA): TGTGCCAGCAATATAGCTTACACAGATACGCAGTATTTT. Encoded protein: CASNIAYTDTQYF.

J is TRBJ1-5 and V is TRBV19; possible D gene TRBD1, 6 bases. The germline V gene encodes CDR1 LNHDA and CDR2 SQIVND (reference sequence). The CDR3 covers 16 residues. Trimming pared 5 bases from V and 0 bases from J, leaving 14 bases between. The CDR3 is CASSFLTGPSNQPQHF. CDR3 nucleotides: TGTGCCAGTAGTTTCTTGACAGGACCTAGCAATCAGCCCCAGCATTTT.

Only a few counts were recorded for this clonotype. The chain uses TRBV12-3 or TRBV12-4 and TRBJ1-2; weak D call: TRBD1 (5 bases). The CDR3 totals 13 residues. Deletions cut 7 bases from V and 6 bases from J, with 15 bases between. The chain's CDR3 is CASKGLIRDGYTF. In DNA form, the CDR3 reads TGTGCCAGCAAGGGACTCATCAGGGATGGCTACACCTTC.

V is TRBV5-1 and J is TRBJ1-1; D is possibly TRBD1 (6 bases). Trimming cost V 0 bases and J 0 bases, with 12 bases left between them. Germline V gene lookup returns CDR1 SGHRS and CDR2 YFSETQ. CDR3 length: 16 residues. The CDR3 bases are TGCGCCAGCAGCTTGGTATTTAGGGACATGAACACTGAAGCTTTCTTT. Residues: CASSLVFRDMNTEAFF.

The CDR3 sequence: CASREGGVNTEAFF. DNA of the CDR3: TGTGCCAGCAGAGAGGGGGGCGTGAACACTGAAGCTTTCTTT. The V call is TRBV27, the J call TRBJ1-1; TRBD1 might be the D (6 bases). The CDR3 length is 14 residues. Germline CDR1 reads MNHEY; CDR2 reads SMNVEV (reference sequence). V was clipped by 6 bases and J by 0 bases, with 11 bases between them.

Regarding this clonotype: One end of the junction fails to match germline, which may point to a read error. The chain is built from TRBV4-1 and TRBJ2-7; D unresolved. Germline-derived CDR1 and CDR2 are MGHRA and YSYEKL. This CDR3 is built from 15 residues. As DNA, the CDR3 is TGCGCCAGCAGCCAGCGACACGATCTCTCCCACGAGCAGTACTTC. Its translation: CASSQRHDLSHEQYF.

This clonotype was picked up many times. The V and J genes are TRBV3-1 and TRBJ1-3, with 7 bases identical to TRBD1. Germline V lookup: CDR1 LGHDT, CDR2 YNNKEL (reference sequence). The CDR3 length is 15 residues. Trimming removed 4 bases from V and 0 bases from J; junction bases left unmatched: 3. The CDR3 sequence: CASSPTGLSGNTIYF. CDR3 DNA: TGTGCCAGCAGCCCGACAGGGCTCTCTGGAAACACCATATATTTT.

The V call is TRBV7-2, the J call TRBJ1-6; no reliable D call. Germline V gives CDR1 SGHTA, CDR2 FQGNSA. Deletions cut 2 bases from V and 5 bases from J, with 7 bases between. The CDR3 has 14 amino acids. CDR3 DNA sequence: TGTGCCAGCAGCTTAACAGCGAATAATTCACCCCTCCACTTT. Translated: CASSLTANNSPLHF.

This clonotype was picked up a small number of times. The gene calls are TRBV10-3 and TRBJ1-2; no reliable D call. Trimming took 7 bases from V and 8 from J, leaving 11 bases between them. The germline V gene encodes CDR1 ENHRY and CDR2 SYGVKD. The CDR3 totals 11 residues. CDR3 sequence reads: CAIKAGGGYTF. In nucleotides, the CDR3 is TGTGCCATCAAGGCCGGAGGGGGCTACACCTTC.

The V call is TRBV7-6, the J call TRBJ1-1; no firm D call. The CDR3 contains 13 residues. Germline V gives CDR1 SGHVS, CDR2 FNYEAQ. Trimming stripped 5 bases from V and 5 bases from J, with 12 bases between. CDR3 nucleotides: TGTGCCAGCAGCCGTCAATGGGAGACTGAAGCTTTCTTT. This gives the protein CASSRQWETEAFF.

V is TRBV10-2 and J is TRBJ2-2; 13 nucleotides align to TRBD2. CDR1 is WSHSY and CDR2 is SAAADI in the germline V gene. This CDR3 region has 16 residues. V trimming: 6 bases; J trimming: 7 bases; junction bases outside the gene matches: 8. DNA of the CDR3: TGCGCCAGCAGAGTTACTAGCGGGGGGGCCTTCGGGGAGCTGTTTTTT. It is translated as CASRVTSGGAFGELFF.